Included here is one T cell receptor (beta chain) sequence, with context. Its matching antigen is unknown. The time point was: baseline pretreatment blood. Treatment of the sample: 15 Gy SBRT to primary tumor, nephrectomy 4 weeks later. This sample was taken from a study of radiation and T cells in renal cell carcinoma. Broader study findings: Without pretreatment biopsies, baseline tumor clonotype presence was undetermined.

The table came from immunoSEQ multiplex PCR; TCRdb's copy has only in-frame clones and leaves some out. The top ten hold around 3% of the sample, which has 100,000 to 150,000 clones, roughly 80% seen once. The material sequenced was blood, taken from a patient whose treatment included radiotherapy and nephrectomy. The TCR comes from a woman in her sixties or seventies with renal cell carcinoma.

In DNA, the CDR3 is TGTGCCAGCAGTTACTCGCAGGAGATACGCGAGCAGTACTTC. Protein product: CASSYSQEIREQYF. The chain carries TRBV6-6 and TRBJ2-7; D call uncertain. Looked up from germline, CDR1 is MNHNY and CDR2 is SVGAGI (reference sequence). There are 14 residues in the CDR3. Trimming took 0 bases from V and 6 from J, leaving 12 bases between them.